This passage covers 16 T cell receptor beta chains from one sample sequenced in a study of early stage breast cancer tumors. Only in-frame clones appear in the TCRdb table, and some are missing; sequencing was by immunoSEQ multiplex PCR. Counted here are fewer than 75,000 clones, 60% to 85% occurring once; the ten biggest clones make up roughly 3.4%. Material: blood. The receptor source for this set is a person younger than 45 with breast cancer.

This chain links TRBV5-5 with TRBJ2-7; D unclear. The CDR3 sequence is 14 residues long. Germline lookup yields CDR1 SGHKS and CDR2 YYEKEE (reference sequence). Trimming took 2 bases from V and 3 from J, leaving 12 bases between them. The CDR3 coding sequence is TGTGCCAGCAGCTTTTGGTGGGCGGACTACGAGCAGTACTTC. It is translated as CASSFWWADYEQYF.

In its sample, this clone was seen a few times. The gene calls are TRBV5-8 and TRBJ2-7, with 7 bases fitting TRBD1. The germline V gene encodes CDR1 SGHTS and CDR2 YDEGEE. The CDR3 is 13 residues long. Unmatched junction bases numbered 9, after V lost 9 bases and J lost 3 bases. The CDR3 DNA sequence: TGTGCCACCCAGGACAGGTTATACTACGAGCAGTACTTC. Encoded protein: CATQDRLYYEQYF.

V usage is TRBV10-3 and J usage is TRBJ2-1; perhaps D is TRBD1 or TRBD2 (6 bases each). V lost 6 bases and J lost 4, with 16 bases in between. The CDR3 extends over 15 amino acids. Germline loops: CDR1 ENHRY, CDR2 SYGVKD. The CDR3 spells CAIRAQGRPYNEQFF. As DNA, the CDR3 is TGTGCCATCAGAGCCCAGGGGAGGCCTTACAATGAGCAGTTCTTC.

This chain links TRBV5-4 with TRBJ2-7; D call uncertain. CDR3 length: 17 residues. From germline, CDR1 is SGHNT and CDR2 YYREEE (reference sequence). Trimming left V 0 bases short and J 0 bases short, with 16 bases between. CDR3 in amino acids: CASSLAPWTVSSYEQYF. The CDR3 DNA is TGTGCCAGCAGCTTGGCTCCCTGGACCGTGAGCTCCTACGAGCAGTACTTC.

J is TRBJ2-7 and V is TRBV11-2; 10 bases match TRBD2. After removal of 2 bases from V and 4 bases from J, the junction contained 8 bases not matched to a gene. CDR1 and CDR2 from the germline V gene are SGHAT and FQNNGV. The CDR3 runs to 16 residues. The CDR3 bases are TGTGCCAGCAGCTTACGGGCTAGCGGGAGTAGGTACGAGCAGTACTTC. Amino acids: CASSLRASGSRYEQYF. The entire variable domain, with the rest obtained from reference TRBV11-2 and TRBJ2-7, is as follows: EAGVAQSPRYKIIEKRQSVAFWCNPISGHATLYWYQQILGQGPKLLIQFQNNGVVDDSQLPKDRFSAERLKGVDSTLKIQPAKLEDSAVYLCASSLRASGSRYEQYFGPGTRLTVT.

The rearrangement links TRBV7-2 to TRBJ2-1, with D possibly being TRBD2 (6 bases). The CDR3 is made up of 17 amino acids. Trimming stripped 2 bases from V and 0 bases from J, with 14 bases between. The V gene's germline CDR1 is SGHTA and CDR2 FQGNSA. In nucleotides, the CDR3 is TGTGCCAGCAGCTTATCGTGCGGACTAAGCTCCTACAATGAGCAGTTCTTC. Its protein product is CASSLSCGLSSYNEQFF.

V is TRBV2 and J is TRBJ1-5; D is possibly TRBD1 (5 bases). Trimming took 5 bases from V and 2 from J, leaving 10 bases between them. This CDR3 has 14 residues. The V gene's germline CDR1 is SNHLY and CDR2 FYNNEI. CDR3 sequence reads: CASSQGGGNQPQHF. CDR3 coding DNA: TGTGCCAGCAGTCAGGGTGGCGGCAATCAGCCCCAGCATTTT. The full variable domain, rest sourced from reference TRBV2 and TRBJ1-5, is EPEVTQTPSHQVTQMGQEVILRCVPISNHLYFYWYRQILGQKVEFLVSFYNNEISEKSEIFDDQFSVERPDGSNFTLKIRSTKLEDSAMYFCASSQGGGNQPQHFGDGTRLSIL.

Written as DNA, the CDR3 is TGCAGCGTTGTCGATTCCGGGACAGGGCTAAACAATGAGCAGTTCTTC. Translated: CSVVDSGTGLNNEQFF. This chain connects TRBV29-1 to TRBJ2-1, with 9 bases that match TRBD1. The V segment lost 4 bases and the J segment 5 bases; nucleotides outside the gene matches: 12. CDR3 length: 16 amino acids. Germline V CDR1 and CDR2: SQVTM, ANQGSEA.

The V and J genes are TRBV2 and TRBJ2-3, with a possible D match to TRBD2 (7 bases). The germline V and J ends were trimmed by 5 bases and 2 bases, with 17 bases remaining between them. Germline lookup yields CDR1 SNHLY and CDR2 FYNNEI. The CDR3 contains 16 residues. CDR3 coding DNA: TGTGCCAGCAGTTCTAGAGGGGGAGGGCTCACAGATACGCAGTATTTT. Encoded protein: CASSSRGGGLTDTQYF.

V is TRBV6-1 and J is TRBJ2-7, with TRBD1 matching over 7 bases. J gave up 5 bases and V 0 bases, and 7 bases lay outside the gene matches. The V gene's germline CDR1 is MNHNS and CDR2 SASEGT. The CDR3 runs 15 residues. CDR3 bases: TGTGCCAGCAGTGAAGCAGAGACAGGGCCCCACGAGCAGTACTTC. Amino acids: CASSEAETGPHEQYF.

V gene TRBV27 combines with J gene TRBJ2-3; D tentatively fits TRBD1 or TRBD2 (6 bases each). Germline V gives CDR1 MNHEY, CDR2 SMNVEV (reference sequence). The CDR3 has 18 amino acids. V was pared by 3 bases and J by 4 bases, with 23 bases between. CDR3 region: CASSLVPPLTGASDTQYF. In nucleotides, the CDR3 is TGTGCCAGCAGTTTGGTACCTCCTTTGACGGGGGCTTCAGATACGCAGTATTTT.

The chain links TRBV11-1 to TRBJ2-7, with TRBD2 identical over 11 bases. Germline V gene data show CDR1 as SGHAT and CDR2 as FQDESV (reference sequence). J lost 3 bases, V lost 4 bases, and 17 bases had no gene match. The CDR3 runs 19 residues. The CDR3 DNA is TGTGCCAGCAGCTCGCCCTTAGCGGGAGGGCCGTCCCGAAGCTACGAGCAGTACTTC. Translating it yields CASSSPLAGGPSRSYEQYF.

This sequence joins TRBV2 and TRBJ1-1, with TRBD1 matching over 8 bases. CDR3 length: 11 amino acids. Per the germline V gene, CDR1 is SNHLY and CDR2 is FYNNEI. Trimming removed 11 bases from V and 11 bases from J; junction bases left unmatched: 10. In DNA form, the CDR3 reads TGTGCCCTACAGGGGGAGGGTTTGGCTTTCTTT. This gives the protein CALQGEGLAFF. Full variable domain (outside the CDR3, taken from reference TRBV2 and TRBJ1-1): EPEVTQTPSHQVTQMGQEVILRCVPISNHLYFYWYRQILGQKVEFLVSFYNNEISEKSEIFDDQFSVERPDGSNFTLKIRSTKLEDSAMYFCALQGEGLAFFGQGTRLTVV.

The V gene is TRBV6-1, the J gene TRBJ2-3, with D perhaps given as TRBD1 or TRBD2 (5 bases each). CDR1 MNHNS and CDR2 SASEGT come from the germline V gene. V shed 7 bases and J shed 2 bases, with 13 bases lying between them. The CDR3 length is 14 residues. In DNA, the CDR3 is TGTGCCAGCACGGGGACCTCATCCACAGATACGCAGTATTTT. Its protein product is CASTGTSSTDTQYF.

This clone has just a few counts. This sequence joins TRBV29-1 and TRBJ1-2, with D unresolved. CDR1 SQVTM and CDR2 ANQGSEA come from the germline V gene. Between the trimmed V and J ends, which lost 6 bases and 2 bases, there was a span of 13 bases. The CDR3 sequence is 13 residues long. The CDR3 DNA reads as TGCAGCGTGCAACTGGATGCGAACTATGGCTACACCTTC. This translates into CSVQLDANYGYTF.

There are a few counts of this clone. Other DNA sequences within the sample encode an identical CDR3. The gene calls are TRBV11-3 and TRBJ1-1; D ambiguous. Trimming took 1 base from V and 2 from J, leaving 8 bases between them. The CDR3 is 14 amino acids. The germline gives CDR1 SGHNT, CDR2 YENEEA. For the CDR3, the DNA is TGTGCCAGCAGCTTAGCAGGCAGAAACACTGAAGCTTTCTTT. Translating it yields CASSLAGRNTEAFF.